This T cell receptor (beta chain) was identified during a study of blood T cell repertoires in COVID-19. The CDR3 is 13 residues long. Trimming removed 5 bases at V and 5 bases at J, with 12 bases between. CDR1 and CDR2 from the germline V gene are LNHDA and SQIVND (reference sequence). In the original workflow: How many nucleated cells were present was estimated from reference gene primer amplification. TCRdb keeps only in-frame clones here, not all; method: immunoSEQ multiplex PCR. V, J and clone size derive from that table, while D and trimming were established from the DNA sequence. The sample consists of about 160,000 clones, roughly 90% of them appearing once.

The gene calls are TRBV19 and TRBJ2-5; weak D call: TRBD1 (5 bases). The receptor's source is a woman aged 70-85 years with acute or convalescent COVID-19. Sample: peripheral blood. CDR3 coding DNA: TGTGCCAGTAGTTTAGGCAGGGCTGAGACCCAGTACTTC. This sequence encodes CASSLGRAETQYF.